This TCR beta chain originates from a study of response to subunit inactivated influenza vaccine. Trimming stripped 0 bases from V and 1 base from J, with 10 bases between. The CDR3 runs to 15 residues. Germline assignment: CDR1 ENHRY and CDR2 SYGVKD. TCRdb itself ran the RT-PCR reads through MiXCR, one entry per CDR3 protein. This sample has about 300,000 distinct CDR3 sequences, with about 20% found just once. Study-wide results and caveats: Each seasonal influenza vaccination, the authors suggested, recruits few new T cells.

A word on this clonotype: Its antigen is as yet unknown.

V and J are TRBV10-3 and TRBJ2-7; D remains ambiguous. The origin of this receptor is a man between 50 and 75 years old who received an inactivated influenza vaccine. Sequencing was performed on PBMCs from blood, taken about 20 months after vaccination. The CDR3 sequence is CAISESISVSYEQYF. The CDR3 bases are TGTGCCATCAGTGAGTCGATCAGTGTTTCCTACGAGCAGTACTTC.